The subject of this entry is one T cell receptor (beta chain). The antigen is undetermined. This CDR3 spans 15 amino acids. The V gene lost 0 bases and the J gene lost 2 bases, with 12 bases spanning the gap. Germline V CDR1 and CDR2: SGHNT, YYREEE (reference sequence). The data belong to a study of cytomegalovirus exposure and HLA in healthy donors. Study observations and caveats: Investigators reported 164 TCR beta chains as tied to cytomegalovirus. Later examination showed HLA-associated TCR beta chains had greater clonal expansion than equally common others. Across all donors, roughly uniform sequencing depth was an assumption of the presence/absence analyses.

With 60 Vbeta and 13 Jbeta primers, the PCR was carried out. Repertoires were generated with immunoSEQ multiplex PCR, while TCRdb's copy carries only in-frame clones and drops some. The sample holds more than 95,000 clones, approximately 72% seen once. Donors showed nominal health when sampled, although they likely had unrecorded immune exposures. V and J are TRBV5-4 and TRBJ2-7, with D possibly TRBD2 on 6 matching bases. Sequencing input: PBMCs. The sequence derives from a woman in her 70s in good health and CMV-seropositive. The CDR3: CASSLAPSEAYEQYF. CDR3 sequence (DNA): TGTGCCAGCAGCTTGGCCCCTAGCGAAGCCTACGAGCAGTACTTC.